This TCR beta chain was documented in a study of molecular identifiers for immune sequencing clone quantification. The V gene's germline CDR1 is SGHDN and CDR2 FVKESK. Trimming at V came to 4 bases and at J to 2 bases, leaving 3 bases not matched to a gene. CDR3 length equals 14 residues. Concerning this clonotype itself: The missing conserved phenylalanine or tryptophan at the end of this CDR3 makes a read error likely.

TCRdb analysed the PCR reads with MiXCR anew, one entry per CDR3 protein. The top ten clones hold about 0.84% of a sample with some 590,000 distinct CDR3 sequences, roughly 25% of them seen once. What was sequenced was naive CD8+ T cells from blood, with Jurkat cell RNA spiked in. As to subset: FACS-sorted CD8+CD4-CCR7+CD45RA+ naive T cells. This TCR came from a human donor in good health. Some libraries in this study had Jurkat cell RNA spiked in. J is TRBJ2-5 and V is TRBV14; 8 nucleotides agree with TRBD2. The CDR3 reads CASSLTGGQETQYL. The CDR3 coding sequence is TGTGCCAGCAGCCTGACGGGGGGGCAAGAGACCCAGTACCTC.